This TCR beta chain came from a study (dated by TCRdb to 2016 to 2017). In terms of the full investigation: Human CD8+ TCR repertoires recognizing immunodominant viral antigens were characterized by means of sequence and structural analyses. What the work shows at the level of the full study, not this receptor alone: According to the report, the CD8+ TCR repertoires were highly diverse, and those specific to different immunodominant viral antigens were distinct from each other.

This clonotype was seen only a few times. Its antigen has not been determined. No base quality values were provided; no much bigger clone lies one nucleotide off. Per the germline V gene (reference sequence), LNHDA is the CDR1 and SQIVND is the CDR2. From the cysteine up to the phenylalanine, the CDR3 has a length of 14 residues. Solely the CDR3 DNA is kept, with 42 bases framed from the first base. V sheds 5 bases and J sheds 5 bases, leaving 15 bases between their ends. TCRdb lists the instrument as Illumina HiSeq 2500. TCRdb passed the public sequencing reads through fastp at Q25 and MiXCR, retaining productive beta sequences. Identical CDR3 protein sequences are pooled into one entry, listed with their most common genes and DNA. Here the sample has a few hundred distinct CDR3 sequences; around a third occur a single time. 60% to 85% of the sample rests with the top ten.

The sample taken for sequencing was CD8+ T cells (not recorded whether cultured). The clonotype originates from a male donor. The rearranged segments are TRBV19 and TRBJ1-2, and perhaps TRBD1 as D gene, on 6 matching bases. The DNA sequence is TGTGCCAGTAGTCATACAGGGCCGGGGTATGGCTACACCTTC. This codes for CASSHTGPGYGYTF.